The 20 T cell receptor beta chains presented below share a single source sample, sequenced in a study of blood T cell repertoires in COVID-19. The protocol was immunoSEQ multiplex PCR, while the TCRdb copy is restricted to in-frame clones and leaves out a portion. The sample has 200,000 to 300,000 clones; approximately 86% are singletons. Sequences were obtained from PBMCs or T cells enriched from blood (not recorded which). All receptors derive from a middle-aged woman with acute COVID-19.

The chain uses TRBV25-1 and TRBJ2-5; 12 bases are shared with TRBD2. The CDR3 is 15 amino acids. V shed 8 bases and J 5 bases; nucleotides not matched to a gene: 9. The V gene's germline CDR1 is MGHDK and CDR2 SYGVNS. The CDR3 spells CASVKTSGRAETQYF. CDR3 bases: TGTGCCAGCGTTAAGACTAGCGGGAGAGCGGAGACCCAGTACTTC. The whole variable domain, remainder taken from reference TRBV25-1 and TRBJ2-5, is EADIYQTPRYLVIGTGKKITLECSQTMGHDKMYWYQQDPGMELHLIHYSYGVNSTEKGDLSSESTVSRIRTEHFPLTLESARPSHTSQYLCASVKTSGRAETQYFGPGTRLLVL.

The chain is built from TRBV29-1 and TRBJ2-7; possible D gene TRBD2, 7 bases. CDR1 SQVTM and CDR2 ANQGSEA come from the germline V gene. V dropped 6 bases and J dropped 6 bases, with 15 bases sitting between them. CDR3 length equals 12 residues. In DNA form, the CDR3 reads TGCAGCGTATCCCCGGGGGGCGGCGAGCAGTACTTC. Translated: CSVSPGGGEQYF.

The chain is built from TRBV12-5 and TRBJ2-7; 7 bases fit TRBD2. This CDR3 is built from 16 residues. CDR1 is LGHNT and CDR2 is FRNRAP in the germline V gene. With V trimmed by 3 bases and J by 6 bases, 14 bases remained unmatched. DNA of the CDR3: TGTGCTAGTGGTTTCGGTGCGGGAGCTCGTAGGGTCGAGCAGTACTTC. Its translation: CASGFGAGARRVEQYF.

The rearrangement uses TRBV15 and TRBJ2-1, with 7 bases fitting TRBD2. V was clipped by 5 bases and J by 0 bases; unmatched bases: 10. This CDR3 comprises 17 residues. The germline CDR1 and CDR2 sequences are LNHNV and YYDKDF (reference sequence). CDR3 region: CATSLYLAASSYNEQFF. The CDR3 DNA is TGTGCCACCAGCCTCTATCTAGCGGCTAGCTCCTACAATGAGCAGTTCTTC. Full variable domain (rest looked up from reference TRBV15 and TRBJ2-1): DAMVIQNPRYQVTQFGKPVTLSCSQTLNHNVMYWYQQKSSQAPKLLFHYYDKDFNNEADTPDNFQSRRPNTSFCFLDIRSPGLGDTAMYLCATSLYLAASSYNEQFFGPGTRLTVL.

The J gene is TRBJ2-1, the V gene TRBV11-3; D may be TRBD2 (5 bases). The CDR3 runs 14 residues. Trimming left V 3 bases short and J 4 bases short, with 10 bases between. The germline CDR1 and CDR2 sequences are SGHNT and YENEEA. This CDR3 is CASSFNDYYNEQFF. CDR3 nucleotide sequence: TGTGCCAGCAGCTTCAATGACTATTACAATGAGCAGTTCTTC.

The gene calls are TRBV5-1 and TRBJ1-3; 7 bases fit TRBD1. V dropped 4 bases and J dropped 6; count of bases not matched to a gene: 10. CDR1 is SGHRS, CDR2 YFSETQ, per germline. CDR3 length: 15 residues. CDR3 loop: CASSPAPGTENTIYF. DNA of the CDR3: TGCGCCAGCAGCCCGGCGCCCGGGACAGAAAACACCATATATTTT.

This clone was detected only a few times. The V and J genes are TRBV5-1 and TRBJ1-1; D gene unclear. This CDR3 comprises 14 residues. The germline CDR1 and CDR2 sequences are SGHRS and YFSETQ. Between the trimmed V and J ends, which lost 2 bases and 0 bases, there was a span of 8 bases. The CDR3 DNA reads TGCGCCAGCAGCTTTTCGGTGCTGAACACTGAAGCTTTCTTT. Its translation: CASSFSVLNTEAFF.

The V call is TRBV6-5, the J call TRBJ2-7, with D uncertain. The germline V gene has CDR1 MNHEY and CDR2 SVGAGI. This CDR3 is built from 15 residues. The V and J ends lost 6 bases and 5 bases respectively, with 20 bases between them. The CDR3 coding sequence is TGTGCCAGCAGCCAAACTGGTGTCCCTGAGGACGAGCAGTACTTC. As protein: CASSQTGVPEDEQYF.

In this sample, this clone turned up a few times. This chain connects TRBV14 to TRBJ1-6; TRBD1 matches 8 bases. CDR3 length: 15 residues. Germline values: CDR1 SGHDN, CDR2 FVKESK. Trimming at V came to 4 bases and at J to 7 bases, leaving 6 bases not matched to a gene. The CDR3 coding sequence is TGTGCCAGCAGCCTTCGACAGGGGAGGAATTCACCCCTCCACTTT. Translation: CASSLRQGRNSPLHF.

This chain uses TRBV10-2 with TRBJ2-1; a weak D match, TRBD2 (8 bases). Germline CDR1 WSHSY, CDR2 SAAADI. Between the trimmed V and J ends, which lost 10 bases and 10 bases, there was a span of 20 bases. This CDR3 has 13 amino acids. The CDR3 loop reads CATKLAEGAEQFF. The CDR3 region has the DNA TGCGCCACAAAACTAGCGGAGGGGGCCGAGCAGTTCTTC.

This chain connects TRBV12-3 or TRBV12-4 to TRBJ2-5; no reliable D call. The ends were cut back, 10 bases at V and 5 bases at J, with 5 bases in the middle. This CDR3 is built from 9 residues. The CDR3 DNA reads as TGTGCCACCTTGGAGACCCAGTACTTC. Translating gives CATLETQYF.

The chain couples TRBV19 to TRBJ2-3, with D hard to call. The V end lost 5 bases, the J end lost 0 bases, and 6 bases lay between the germline ends. The CDR3 covers 13 residues. The germline V gene has CDR1 LNHDA and CDR2 SQIVND (reference sequence). The CDR3 reads CASSGLSTDTQYF. The CDR3 DNA reads TGTGCCAGTAGTGGCCTTAGCACAGATACGCAGTATTTT. The full variable domain, rest sourced from reference TRBV19 and TRBJ2-3, is DGGITQSPKYLFRKEGQNVTLSCEQNLNHDAMYWYRQDPGQGLRLIYYSQIVNDFQKGDIAEGYSVSREKKESFPLTVTSAQKNPTAFYLCASSGLSTDTQYFGPGTRLTVL.

The chain employs TRBV11-3 and TRBJ1-1; the D gene is possibly TRBD1 (6 bases). V gave up 0 bases and J gave up 3 bases, with 8 bases separating them. Germline V gene data show CDR1 as SGHNT and CDR2 as YENEEA. The CDR3 contains 14 residues. In DNA, the CDR3 is TGTGCCAGCAGCTTAGAGCACAGGGACACTGAAGCTTTCTTT. This translates into CASSLEHRDTEAFF.

The gene calls are TRBV12-3 or TRBV12-4 and TRBJ2-5, with TRBD1 matching over 8 bases. Losses at the gene ends were 3 bases for V and 13 bases for J; bases not matched to a gene: 10. There are 13 residues in the CDR3. The CDR3 bases are TGTGCCAGCAGTTTGGGGCAGGGGGCCGGTCCGTACTTC. This gives the protein CASSLGQGAGPYF.

This clone has more than one count but fewer than ten. The J gene is TRBJ2-1, the V gene TRBV2, with D tentatively TRBD2 (5 bases). Per the germline V gene, CDR1 is SNHLY and CDR2 is FYNNEI. V lost 5 bases, J lost 6 bases, and 11 bases lay in between. The CDR3 runs 13 residues. CDR3: CASSPTRGNEQFF. The CDR3 DNA is TGTGCCAGCAGTCCGACACGGGGCAATGAGCAGTTCTTC. The entire variable domain, with the rest obtained from reference TRBV2 and TRBJ2-1, is as follows: EPEVTQTPSHQVTQMGQEVILRCVPISNHLYFYWYRQILGQKVEFLVSFYNNEISEKSEIFDDQFSVERPDGSNFTLKIRSTKLEDSAMYFCASSPTRGNEQFFGPGTRLTVL.

The CDR3 DNA reads TGTGCCAGCAGCTCTCGACTAGCGGGAGGTTTCTACAATGAGCAGTTCTTC. Amino acid sequence: CASSSRLAGGFYNEQFF. V gene TRBV11-3 combines with J gene TRBJ2-1; 13 bases fit TRBD2. Germline loops: CDR1 SGHNT, CDR2 YENEEA. This CDR3 spans 17 amino acids. The trim removed 4 bases at V and 3 bases at J, leaving 6 bases unmatched.

The V call is TRBV5-1, the J call TRBJ2-5; 10 bases align to TRBD2. The V and J ends lost 3 bases and 2 bases, in that order; junction bases with no gene match: 4. CDR1 is SGHRS and CDR2 is YFSETQ in the germline V gene. The CDR3 has 15 residues. The CDR3 sequence is CASSSVLAGQETQYF. In DNA form, the CDR3 reads TGCGCCAGCAGCTCGGTACTAGCGGGACAAGAGACCCAGTACTTC.

On this clone: The sample carries other DNA sequences with the same CDR3. The V and J genes are TRBV7-8 and TRBJ1-5, with D tentatively TRBD1 (5 bases). The germline V and J ends were trimmed by 1 base and 4 bases, with 5 bases remaining between them. Germline V lookup: CDR1 SGHVS, CDR2 FQNEAQ. The CDR3 is 13 residues long. The CDR3 here is CASSLDRNQPQHF. Written as DNA, the CDR3 is TGTGCCAGCAGCTTAGACAGGAATCAGCCCCAGCATTTT.

CDR3 DNA: TGCGCCAGCAGCCACGCGATTAGACGGGAGCGCGACAATGAGCAGTTCTTC. Translated, it gives CASSHAIRRERDNEQFF. The rearrangement joins TRBV4-1 to TRBJ2-1; weak D call: TRBD2 (6 bases). Germline V lookup: CDR1 MGHRA, CDR2 YSYEKL. The CDR3 contains 17 residues. The V end lost 3 bases, the J end lost 5 bases, and 20 bases lay between the germline ends.

The J gene is TRBJ1-5, the V gene TRBV15; maybe TRBD1 (6 bases). Germline CDR1 and CDR2: LNHNV and YYDKDF (reference sequence). Trimming pared 0 bases from V and 2 bases from J, leaving 11 bases between. The CDR3 is made up of 16 amino acids. The CDR3 region is CATSRDLAGGNQPQHF. The CDR3 region has the DNA TGTGCCACCAGCAGAGATTTAGCAGGGGGCAATCAGCCCCAGCATTTT.